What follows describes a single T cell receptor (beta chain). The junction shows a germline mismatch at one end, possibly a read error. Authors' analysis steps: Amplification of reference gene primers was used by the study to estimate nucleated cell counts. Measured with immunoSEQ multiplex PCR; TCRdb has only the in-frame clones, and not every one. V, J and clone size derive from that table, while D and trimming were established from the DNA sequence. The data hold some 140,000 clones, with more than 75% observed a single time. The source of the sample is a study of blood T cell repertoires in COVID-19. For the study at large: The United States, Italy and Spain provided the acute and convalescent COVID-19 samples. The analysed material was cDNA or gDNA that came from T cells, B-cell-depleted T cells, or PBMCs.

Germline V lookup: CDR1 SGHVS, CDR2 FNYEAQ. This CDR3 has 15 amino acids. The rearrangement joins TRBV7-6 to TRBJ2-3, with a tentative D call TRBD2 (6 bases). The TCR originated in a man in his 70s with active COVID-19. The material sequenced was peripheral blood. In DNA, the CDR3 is TGTGCCGGCAGCTCGGCGGGGCCTAGCACAGATACGCAGTATTTT. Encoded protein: CAGSSAGPSTDTQYF.